A selection of T cell receptor beta chains follows, all from one sample in a study of graft-versus-host responses after intestinal transplantation. For these receptors, no antigen is known. The protocol was immunoSEQ multiplex PCR, while the TCRdb copy is restricted to in-frame clones and leaves out a portion. The data hold about 94,000 clones, with about 91% observed a single time. The sequencing used unstimulated CD8+ T cells sorted from spleen or lymph node cells, collected before intestinal transplant. The source of these receptors is a human donor who received an intestinal transplant. CDR3s include the opening cysteine and the closing phenylalanine or tryptophan. The D gene is left open where the match is weak. The size field is filled for only some rows; it gives once, few, many or a size class.

J: TRBJ2-5
size: -
V: TRBV11-2
D: TRBD2
CDR3: CASSPPSGTSLIETQYF
DNA: TGTGCCAGCAGCCCCCCTTCCGGGACTAGCTTGATAGAGACCCAGTACTTC

J: TRBJ1-2
size: -
V: TRBV4-2
D: -
CDR3: CASSHGAEGGYTF
DNA: TGTGCCAGCAGCCATGGGGCGGAGGGTGGCTACACCTTC

J: TRBJ2-7
size: -
V: TRBV9
D: -
CDR3: CASSSRDLTEQYF
DNA: TGTGCCAGCAGCTCCCGGGACTTGACGGAGCAGTACTTC

J: TRBJ1-1
size: -
V: TRBV28
D: -
CDR3: CASSFGGNTEAFF
DNA: TGTGCCAGCAGTTTCGGGGGTAACACTGAAGCTTTCTTT

J: TRBJ2-1
size: -
V: TRBV11-2
D: -
CDR3: CASSQGPSYNEQFF
DNA: TGTGCCAGCAGCCAGGGCCCAAGCTACAATGAGCAGTTCTTC

J: TRBJ2-7
size: -
V: TRBV6-6
D: TRBD2
CDR3: CASSYSSSGTYEQYF
DNA: TGTGCCAGCAGTTACTCTTCTAGCGGAACCTACGAGCAGTACTTC

J: TRBJ2-1
size: -
V: TRBV4-3
D: TRBD2
CDR3: CASSQDQPGGTYNEQFF
DNA: TGCGCCAGCAGCCAAGACCAGCCGGGGGGGACCTACAATGAGCAGTTCTTC

J: TRBJ1-4
size: -
V: TRBV10-2
D: -
CDR3: CASSESGGVNEKLFF
DNA: TGCGCCAGCAGTGAGTCGGGAGGGGTTAATGAAAAACTGTTTTTT

J: TRBJ1-1
size: -
V: TRBV19
D: TRBD1
CDR3: CASMPLPDRGTEAFF
DNA: TGTGCCAGTATGCCCCTCCCAGACAGGGGCACTGAAGCTTTCTTT

J: TRBJ2-1
size: once
V: TRBV6-5
D: -
CDR3: CASSLEGVEQFF
DNA: TGTGCCAGCAGCCTCGAAGGGGTTGAGCAGTTCTTC

J: TRBJ1-6
size: -
V: TRBV7-6
D: -
CDR3: CASSLVQDRNSPLHF
DNA: TGTGCCAGCAGCTTAGTACAGGATAGGAATTCACCCCTCCACTTT

J: TRBJ2-7
size: -
V: TRBV21-1
D: -
CDR3: CASSKVEGGDYDYEQYF
DNA: TGTGCCAGCAGCAAAGTCGAAGGGGGGGATTATGACTACGAGCAGTACTTC

J: TRBJ2-1
size: -
V: TRBV6-5
D: -
CDR3: CATRTNSISYNEQFF
DNA: TGTGCCACCCGGACAAACTCCATCTCCTACAATGAGCAGTTCTTC

J: TRBJ2-1
size: once
V: TRBV9
D: TRBD2
CDR3: CASSVVAGGYNEQFF
DNA: TGTGCCAGCAGCGTAGTGGCGGGAGGTTACAATGAGCAGTTCTTC

J: TRBJ2-7
size: -
V: TRBV29-1
D: TRBD2
CDR3: CSVEGLADSYEQYF
DNA: TGCAGCGTTGAGGGACTAGCCGATTCGTACGAGCAGTACTTC

J: TRBJ2-1
size: -
V: TRBV28
D: -
CDR3: CASSLAGNYNEQFF
DNA: TGTGCCAGCAGTTTAGCGGGAAACTACAATGAGCAGTTCTTC

J: TRBJ2-5
size: once
V: TRBV28
D: TRBD2
CDR3: CASSLAGGKTQYF
DNA: TGTGCCAGCAGCCTAGCGGGAGGCAAGACCCAGTACTTC

J: TRBJ1-5
size: few
V: TRBV27
D: -
CDR3: CASSFVNQPQHF
DNA: TGTGCCAGCAGTTTCGTTAATCAGCCCCAGCATTTT

J: TRBJ1-6
size: -
V: TRBV5-1
D: TRBD1
CDR3: CASSRETGGSPLHF
DNA: TGCGCCAGCAGCAGGGAGACAGGGGGTTCACCCCTCCACTTT

J: TRBJ1-2
size: -
V: TRBV27
D: -
CDR3: CASSFVPIQVPNYGYTF
DNA: TGTGCCAGCAGTTTCGTCCCTATACAGGTCCCTAACTATGGCTACACCTTC

J: TRBJ1-2
size: -
V: TRBV4-1
D: TRBD1
CDR3: CASSQEAGGAFWGYTF
DNA: TGCGCCAGCAGCCAGGAAGCAGGGGGCGCCTTTTGGGGCTACACCTTC

J: TRBJ2-2
size: -
V: TRBV4-1
D: -
CDR3: CASSLRENTGELFF
DNA: TGCGCCAGCAGCCTCCGGGAGAACACCGGGGAGCTGTTTTTT

J: TRBJ2-5
size: -
V: TRBV5-4
D: -
CDR3: CASSFKFQETQYF
DNA: TGTGCCAGCAGCTTTAAATTCCAAGAGACCCAGTACTTC

J: TRBJ1-1
size: -
V: TRBV4-1
D: TRBD1
CDR3: CASSPGGSHTEAFF
DNA: TGCGCCAGCAGCCCAGGGGGGAGTCACACTGAAGCTTTCTTT

J: TRBJ2-5
size: -
V: TRBV19
D: -
CDR3: CASSIVAGPEKTQYF
DNA: TGTGCCAGTAGTATCGTCGCGGGCCCCGAGAAGACCCAGTACTTC

J: TRBJ1-2
size: -
V: TRBV4-1
D: TRBD1
CDR3: CASSQDWTGTGVGYTF
DNA: TGCGCCAGCAGCCAAGATTGGACCGGGACAGGGGTTGGCTACACCTTC

J: TRBJ2-3
size: -
V: TRBV5-1
D: -
CDR3: CASSQEIQDTQYF
DNA: TGCGCCAGCAGTCAAGAAATACAAGATACGCAGTATTTT

J: TRBJ2-7
size: -
V: TRBV30
D: TRBD1
CDR3: CAWSSRDRGPYEQYF
DNA: TGTGCCTGGAGTTCTCGGGACAGGGGACCCTACGAGCAGTACTTC

J: TRBJ1-1
size: once
V: TRBV27
D: -
CDR3: CASSWRVQGTEAFF
DNA: TGTGCCAGCTCTTGGCGGGTCCAGGGGACTGAAGCTTTCTTT

J: TRBJ2-7
size: once
V: TRBV27
D: TRBD1
CDR3: CASKLQGNFYEQYF
DNA: TGTGCCAGCAAACTACAGGGGAATTTCTACGAGCAGTACTTC

J: TRBJ2-3
size: -
V: TRBV27
D: TRBD2
CDR3: CASSPPGLAGPTDTQYF
DNA: TGTGCCAGCAGTCCACCGGGACTAGCGGGCCCCACAGATACGCAGTATTTT

J: TRBJ2-5
size: -
V: TRBV27
D: -
CDR3: CATRPRTLQETQYF
DNA: TGTGCCACCCGCCCCAGGACACTCCAAGAGACCCAGTACTTC

J: TRBJ2-7
size: -
V: TRBV28
D: TRBD1
CDR3: CASSRDRDYYEQYF
DNA: TGTGCCAGCAGTCGGGACAGGGACTACTACGAGCAGTACTTC

J: TRBJ2-1
size: -
V: TRBV4-1
D: -
CDR3: CASSQEPGQDEQFF
DNA: TGCGCCAGCAGCCAAGAGCCCGGACAAGATGAGCAGTTCTTC

J: TRBJ1-1
size: -
V: TRBV7-3
D: -
CDR3: CASSLERGPDTEAFF
DNA: TGTGCCAGCAGCTTAGAAAGGGGTCCGGACACTGAAGCTTTCTTT

J: TRBJ2-3
size: -
V: TRBV7-3
D: -
CDR3: CASSLRRAFHTQYF
DNA: TGTGCCAGCAGCTTAAGGAGGGCCTTCCACACGCAGTATTTT

J: TRBJ2-7
size: -
V: TRBV7-3
D: TRBD2
CDR3: CASSLIGGGNPYEQYF
DNA: TGTGCCAGCAGCTTAATAGGCGGGGGGAACCCCTACGAGCAGTACTTC

J: TRBJ2-7
size: -
V: TRBV6-6
D: -
CDR3: CASSYSSAVEQYF
DNA: TGTGCCAGCAGTTACTCGAGTGCCGTAGAGCAGTACTTC

J: TRBJ2-7
size: -
V: TRBV7-2
D: -
CDR3: CASSLLGGYEQYF
DNA: TGTGCCAGCAGCCTCCTCGGGGGCTACGAGCAGTACTTC

J: TRBJ2-1
size: -
V: TRBV7-8
D: TRBD2
CDR3: CASSLVPGLAGGRSAYNEQFF
DNA: TGTGCCAGCAGCCTTGTTCCGGGACTAGCGGGGGGCCGCTCAGCGTACAATGAGCAGTTCTTC

J: TRBJ2-1
size: -
V: TRBV9
D: -
CDR3: CASSVAEQDEQFF
DNA: TGTGCCAGCAGCGTAGCTGAACAAGATGAGCAGTTCTTC

J: TRBJ2-7
size: -
V: TRBV12-5
D: TRBD2
CDR3: CASGLALTGTSGGDYYEQYF
DNA: TGTGCTAGTGGTTTGGCCCTAACCGGGACTAGCGGGGGGGACTACTACGAGCAGTACTTC

J: TRBJ1-1
size: -
V: TRBV25-1
D: TRBD1
CDR3: CASSARQGRNTEAFF
DNA: TGTGCCAGCAGTGCCCGACAGGGAAGGAACACTGAAGCTTTCTTT

J: TRBJ1-1
size: -
V: TRBV27
D: -
CDR3: CASSGRWDIGEAFF
DNA: TGTGCCAGCAGTGGAAGATGGGACATTGGTGAAGCTTTCTTT

J: TRBJ2-7
size: -
V: TRBV4-1
D: TRBD1
CDR3: CASSPRDSGSYEQYF
DNA: TGCGCCAGCAGCCCCCGGGACAGTGGGTCTTACGAGCAGTACTTC

J: TRBJ2-1
size: -
V: TRBV15
D: -
CDR3: CATRDQRGFNEQFF
DNA: TGTGCCACCAGGGACCAACGGGGTTTCAATGAGCAGTTCTTC

J: TRBJ2-7
size: -
V: TRBV2
D: TRBD1
CDR3: CASRDRAYEQYF
DNA: TGTGCCAGCAGGGACAGGGCCTACGAGCAGTACTTC

J: TRBJ2-1
size: -
V: TRBV27
D: TRBD1
CDR3: CASNPGGPYNEQFF
DNA: TGTGCCAGCAACCCAGGGGGACCCTACAATGAGCAGTTCTTC